This T cell receptor beta chain derives from a study of blood T cells in healthy people across ages. A sample-barcoded 5' primer and a J-beta primer mix were used in a second PCR of roughly 7 to 11 cycles. TCRdb called the 5' RACE reads again in MiXCR, with one record for every CDR3 protein. The sample gives about 1.8 million distinct CDR3 sequences, 40% to 55% of which show up once; 2.1% is in the top ten. Per sample, a minimum of 7 million PBMCs were isolated. In its sample, this clonotype was seen once. Its specificity is unknown. Study results and caveats: Calculation of diversity from one million T cells yielded estimates considered to be underestimates.

This CDR3 has 16 amino acids. V was shortened by 6 bases and J by 2 bases, with 18 bases between the two germline ends. The germline CDR1 and CDR2 sequences are MNHEY and SVGAGI. The TCR sequence derives from a woman aged 40 to 50 in good health. The chain has TRBV6-5 and TRBJ2-3, with D possibly matching TRBD2 (5 bases). Source material: blood. The DNA of the CDR3 is TGTGCCAGCAGCCCGTGGACTCCCTACGTCACAGATACGCAGTATTTT. Amino acids: CASSPWTPYVTDTQYF.